Below, 7 T cell receptor beta chains from the same sample are listed, as sequenced in a study of blood T cell repertoires in COVID-19. Assay used: immunoSEQ multiplex PCR; TCRdb lists only in-frame clones, some missing. This table holds 250,000 to 300,000 clones, roughly nine tenths found once. Sequenced sample: peripheral blood. The source of these receptors is a woman in her forties who had recovered from COVID-19.

The chain recombines TRBV3-1 (or the pseudogene TRBV3-2) with TRBJ2-4, with 11 nucleotides matching TRBD2. From germline, CDR1 is LGHDT and CDR2 YNNKEL (reference sequence). The V gene end was trimmed by 1 base and the J gene end by 7 bases; junction bases not matched to a gene: 6. This CDR3 has 16 residues. The CDR3 spells CASSQATLAGGNIQYF. CDR3 coding DNA: TGTGCCAGCAGCCAAGCTACGCTAGCGGGAGGTAACATTCAGTACTTC.

V and J are TRBV7-8 and TRBJ2-7; a weak D match, TRBD2 (6 bases). Germline-derived CDR1 and CDR2 are SGHVS and FQNEAQ. V lost 4 bases and J lost 2, with 18 bases in between. The CDR3 runs 16 residues. This CDR3 is CASSSQGLPSAYEQYF. The DNA for the CDR3 is TGTGCCAGCAGCTCTCAGGGACTCCCCTCCGCCTACGAGCAGTACTTC.

J is TRBJ2-7 and V is TRBV5-1; TRBD1 might be the D (6 bases). The V end lost 0 bases, the J end lost 2 bases, and 12 bases lay between the germline ends. Germline CDR1 SGHRS, CDR2 YFSETQ. The CDR3 is 15 amino acids. CDR3 in amino acids: CASSLDGGAAYEQYF. The CDR3 DNA sequence: TGCGCCAGCAGCTTGGATGGGGGCGCAGCCTACGAGCAGTACTTC.

This clone came up once. J is TRBJ2-1 and V is TRBV3-1 (or the pseudogene TRBV3-2), with D possibly matching TRBD1 (6 bases). This CDR3 region has 15 residues. Germline assignment: CDR1 LGHDT and CDR2 YNNKEL (reference sequence). The V and J ends lost 1 base and 5 bases respectively, with 12 bases between them. DNA for the CDR3: TGTGCCAGCAGCCAAGCATGGGGGACACACAATGAGCAGTTCTTC. Amino acid sequence: CASSQAWGTHNEQFF.

The chain couples TRBV5-5 to TRBJ2-1; 14 nucleotides align to TRBD2. The germline CDR1 and CDR2 sequences are SGHKS and YYEKEE (reference sequence). There are 18 residues in the CDR3. Unmatched junction bases numbered 5, after V lost 3 bases and J lost 0 bases. The CDR3 DNA is TGTGCCAGCAGCTGGGGACTAGCGGGAGTTCTCTCCTACAATGAGCAGTTCTTC. Residues: CASSWGLAGVLSYNEQFF.

This clone was observed a few times. The V and J genes are TRBV2 and TRBJ1-1; TRBD1 matches 9 bases. Germline values: CDR1 SNHLY, CDR2 FYNNEI. The J segment lost 11 bases and the V segment lost 6 bases, leaving 10 bases of the junction unmatched. CDR3 length equals 13 residues. The CDR3 DNA is TGTGCCAGCAGGGGACAGGGCGATGGTGTGGCTTTCTTT. It encodes CASRGQGDGVAFF.

The chain links TRBV6-6 to TRBJ2-7; 8 bases fit TRBD1. Germline V gene data show CDR1 as MNHNY and CDR2 as SVGAGI (reference sequence). This CDR3 is 15 amino acids long. Trimming removed 0 bases from V and 8 bases from J; junction bases left unmatched: 9. The CDR3 sequence: CASSYSTGAPPQQYF. The CDR3 coding sequence is TGTGCCAGCAGTTACTCGACAGGGGCCCCCCCTCAGCAGTACTTC.